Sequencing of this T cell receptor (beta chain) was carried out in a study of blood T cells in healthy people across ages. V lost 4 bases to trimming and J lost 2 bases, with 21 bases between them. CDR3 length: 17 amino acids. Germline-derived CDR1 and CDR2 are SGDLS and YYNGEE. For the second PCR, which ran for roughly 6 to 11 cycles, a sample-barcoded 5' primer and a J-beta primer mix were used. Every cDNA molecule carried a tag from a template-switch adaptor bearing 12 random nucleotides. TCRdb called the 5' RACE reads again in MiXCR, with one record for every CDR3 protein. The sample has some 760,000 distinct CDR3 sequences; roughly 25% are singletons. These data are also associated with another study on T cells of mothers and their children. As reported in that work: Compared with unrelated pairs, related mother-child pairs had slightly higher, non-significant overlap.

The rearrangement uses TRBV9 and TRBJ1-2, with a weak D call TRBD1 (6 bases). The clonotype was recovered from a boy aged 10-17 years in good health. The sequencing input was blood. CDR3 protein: CASSQSRDTYFNYGYTF. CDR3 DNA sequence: TGTGCCAGCAGCCAGAGCCGGGACACCTACTTCAACTATGGCTACACCTTC.